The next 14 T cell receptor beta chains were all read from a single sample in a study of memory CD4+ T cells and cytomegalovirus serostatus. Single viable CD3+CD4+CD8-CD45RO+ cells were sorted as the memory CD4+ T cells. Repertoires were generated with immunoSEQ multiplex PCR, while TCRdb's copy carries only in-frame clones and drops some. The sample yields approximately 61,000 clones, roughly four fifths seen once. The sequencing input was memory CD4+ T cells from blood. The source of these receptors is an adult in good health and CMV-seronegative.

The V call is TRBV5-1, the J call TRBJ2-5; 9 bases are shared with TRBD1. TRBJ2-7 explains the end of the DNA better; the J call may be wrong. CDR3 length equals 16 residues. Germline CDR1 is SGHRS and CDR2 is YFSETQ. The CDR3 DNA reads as TGCGCCAGCAGCTTTCTACCGGGACAGGGCGCCCGCGAGCAGTACTTC. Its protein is CASSFLPGQGAREQYF.

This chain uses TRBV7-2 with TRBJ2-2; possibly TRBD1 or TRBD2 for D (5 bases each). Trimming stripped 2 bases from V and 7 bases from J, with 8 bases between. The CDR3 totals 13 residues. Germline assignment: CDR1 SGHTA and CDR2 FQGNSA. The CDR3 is CASSLTGRGELFF. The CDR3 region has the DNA TGTGCCAGCAGCTTAACGGGGCGCGGGGAGCTGTTTTTT. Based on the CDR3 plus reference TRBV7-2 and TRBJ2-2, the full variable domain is GAGVSQSPSNKVTEKGKDVELRCDPISGHTALYWYRQSLGQGLEFLIYFQGNSAPDKSGLPSDRFSAERTGGSVSTLTIQRTQQEDSAVYLCASSLTGRGELFFGEGSRLTVL.

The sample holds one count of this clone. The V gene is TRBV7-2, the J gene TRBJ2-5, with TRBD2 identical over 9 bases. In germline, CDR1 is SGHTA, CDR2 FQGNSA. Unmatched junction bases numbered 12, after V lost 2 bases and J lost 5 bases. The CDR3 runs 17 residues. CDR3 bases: TGTGCCAGCAGCTTAATCGTGGGCAGCGGGAGGAGGGAGACCCAGTACTTC. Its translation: CASSLIVGSGRRETQYF.

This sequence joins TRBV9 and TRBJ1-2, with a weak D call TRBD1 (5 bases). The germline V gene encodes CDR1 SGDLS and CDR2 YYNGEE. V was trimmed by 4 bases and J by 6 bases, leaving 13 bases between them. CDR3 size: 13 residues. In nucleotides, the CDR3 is TGTGCCAGCAGCCCAACAGGTTGGGATGGCTACACCTTC. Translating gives CASSPTGWDGYTF.

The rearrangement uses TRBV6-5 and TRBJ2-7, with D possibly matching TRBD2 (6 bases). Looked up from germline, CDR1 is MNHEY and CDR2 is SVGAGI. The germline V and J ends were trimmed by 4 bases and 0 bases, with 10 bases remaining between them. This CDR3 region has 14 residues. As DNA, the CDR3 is TGTGCCAGCAGTTTCGACGGGGGCTCCTACGAGCAGTACTTC. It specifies CASSFDGGSYEQYF.

CDR3 sequence reads: CASSLVGYNSPLHF. The DNA of the CDR3 is TGTGCCAGCAGCTTGGTCGGGTATAATTCACCCCTCCACTTT. The rearrangement links TRBV5-6 to TRBJ1-6; D is unclear. Germline lookup yields CDR1 SGHDT and CDR2 YYEEEE. The CDR3 has 14 residues. V was cut by 0 bases and J by 4 bases, with 5 bases left in between.

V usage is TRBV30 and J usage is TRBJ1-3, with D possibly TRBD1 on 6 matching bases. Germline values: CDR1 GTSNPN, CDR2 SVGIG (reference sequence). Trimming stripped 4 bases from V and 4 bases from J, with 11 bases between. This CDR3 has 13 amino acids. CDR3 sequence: CAWILDRGNTIYF. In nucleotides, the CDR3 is TGTGCCTGGATCCTAGACAGGGGAAACACCATATATTTT.

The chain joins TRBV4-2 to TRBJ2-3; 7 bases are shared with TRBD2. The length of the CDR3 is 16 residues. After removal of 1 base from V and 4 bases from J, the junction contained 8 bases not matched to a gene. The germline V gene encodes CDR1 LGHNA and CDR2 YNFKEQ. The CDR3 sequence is CASSQGRGRVADTQYF. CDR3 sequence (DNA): TGTGCCAGCAGCCAAGGCCGGGGGAGGGTGGCAGATACGCAGTATTTT.

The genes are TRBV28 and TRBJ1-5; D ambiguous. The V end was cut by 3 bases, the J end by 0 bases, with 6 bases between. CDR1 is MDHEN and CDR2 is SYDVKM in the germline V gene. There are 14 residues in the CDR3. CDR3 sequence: CASSFTYSNQPQHF. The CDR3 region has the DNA TGTGCCAGCAGTTTTACTTATAGCAATCAGCCCCAGCATTTT.

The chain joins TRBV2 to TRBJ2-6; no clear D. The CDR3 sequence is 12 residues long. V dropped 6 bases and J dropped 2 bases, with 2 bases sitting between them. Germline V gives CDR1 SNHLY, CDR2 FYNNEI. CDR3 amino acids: CASRAGANVLTF. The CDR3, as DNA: TGTGCCAGCAGGGCTGGGGCCAACGTCCTGACTTTC.

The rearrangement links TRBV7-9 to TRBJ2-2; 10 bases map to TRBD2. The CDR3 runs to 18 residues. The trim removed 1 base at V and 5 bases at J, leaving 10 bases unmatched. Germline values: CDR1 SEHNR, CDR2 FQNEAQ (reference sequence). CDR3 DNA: TGTGCCAGCAGCTTAGGAGAGCGGGGGGGCCTCAGGACCGGGGAGCTGTTTTTT. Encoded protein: CASSLGERGGLRTGELFF.

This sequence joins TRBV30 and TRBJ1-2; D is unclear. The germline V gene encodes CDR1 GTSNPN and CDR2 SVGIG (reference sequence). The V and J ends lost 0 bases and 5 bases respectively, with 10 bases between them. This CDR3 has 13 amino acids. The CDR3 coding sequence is TGTGCCTGGAGTGTCGGGAGACAATATGGCTACACCTTC. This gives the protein CAWSVGRQYGYTF.

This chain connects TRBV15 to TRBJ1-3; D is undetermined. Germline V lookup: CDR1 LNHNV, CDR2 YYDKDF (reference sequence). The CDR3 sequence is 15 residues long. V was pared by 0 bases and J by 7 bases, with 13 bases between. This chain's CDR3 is CATSRDPGRTNTIYF. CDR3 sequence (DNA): TGTGCCACCAGCAGAGACCCCGGACGGACCAACACCATATATTTT.

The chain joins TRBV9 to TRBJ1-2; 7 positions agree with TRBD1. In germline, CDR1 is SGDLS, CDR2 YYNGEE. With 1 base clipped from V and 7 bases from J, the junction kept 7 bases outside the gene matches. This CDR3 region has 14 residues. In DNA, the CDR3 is TGTGCCAGCAGCGTATTACCAGGGGGTGTTGGCTACACCTTC. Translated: CASSVLPGGVGYTF.